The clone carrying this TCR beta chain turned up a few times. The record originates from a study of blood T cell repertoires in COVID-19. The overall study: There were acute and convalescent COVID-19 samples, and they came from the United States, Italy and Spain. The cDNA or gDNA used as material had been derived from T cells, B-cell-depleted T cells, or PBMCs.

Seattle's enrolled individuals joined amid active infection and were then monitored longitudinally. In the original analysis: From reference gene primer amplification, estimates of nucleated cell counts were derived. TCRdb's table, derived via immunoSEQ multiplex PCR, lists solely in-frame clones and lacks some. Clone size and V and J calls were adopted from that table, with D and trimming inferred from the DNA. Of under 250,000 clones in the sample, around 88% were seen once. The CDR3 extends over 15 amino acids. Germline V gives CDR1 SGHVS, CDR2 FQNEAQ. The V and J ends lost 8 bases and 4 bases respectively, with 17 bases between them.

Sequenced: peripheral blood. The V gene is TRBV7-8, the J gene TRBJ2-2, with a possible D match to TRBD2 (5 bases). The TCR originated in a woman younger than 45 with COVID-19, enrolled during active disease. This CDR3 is CASGSERAVTGELFF. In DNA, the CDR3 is TGTGCCAGCGGTTCGGAGAGGGCCGTCACCGGGGAGCTGTTTTTT.